This T cell receptor beta chain was sequenced for a study of blood T cell repertoires in COVID-19. The wider study: Italy, Spain and the United States were the sources of the convalescent and acute COVID-19 samples. From T cells, B-cell-depleted T cells, or PBMCs came the material, which was cDNA or gDNA.

J was trimmed by 3 bases and V by 10 bases; bases with no gene match: 11. There are 15 residues in the CDR3. CDR1 MDHEN and CDR2 SYDVKM come from the germline V gene. In the original workflow: The assay estimated nucleated cells by amplifying reference gene primers. This table comes from immunoSEQ multiplex PCR, and its TCRdb copy is limited to in-frame clones, with some not included. V and J calls and clone size are those listed in that table; D and trimming were worked out from the DNA. The sample includes approximately 380,000 clones, 75% to 90% of them seen just once. The receptor's source is a woman under 30 with acute or convalescent COVID-19. Sequencing input: peripheral blood. The rearrangement joins TRBV28 to TRBJ2-1, with 8 nucleotides matching TRBD2. In DNA, the CDR3 is TGTGCCACTAAAGAGGTAACTAGCGGCTACAATGAGCAGTTCTTC. It translates to CATKEVTSGYNEQFF.